The 18 T cell receptor beta chains below all came from one sample that was sequenced in a study of T-cell reconstitution after alpha-beta-depleted transplantation in children. TCRbeta library construction was performed incorporating unique molecular identifiers. TCRdb processed the PCR reads anew with MiXCR; each CDR3 protein has one entry. This table holds 98,000 or so distinct CDR3 sequences, 23% found once. The sequenced sample was PBMCs, obtained before TCRalphabeta/CD19-depleted stem cell transplant. These receptors all come from a boy aged 2-15 years with acute lymphoblastic leukemia, due to receive a stem cell transplant.

J is TRBJ1-1 and V is TRBV28; no definite D call. The CDR3 contains 17 residues. CDR1 MDHEN and CDR2 SYDVKM come from the germline V gene. Between the trimmed V and J ends, which lost 6 bases and 0 bases, there was a span of 20 bases. CDR3 region: CASRYYIGPHLNTEAFF. DNA of the CDR3: TGTGCCAGCAGATATTATATCGGACCGCACCTGAACACTGAAGCTTTCTTT.

There are many counts of this clonotype. The gene calls are TRBV4-1 and TRBJ2-1, with a weak D call TRBD2 (5 bases). The CDR3 consists of 18 residues. V was pared by 3 bases and J by 5 bases, with 23 bases between. The germline V gene has CDR1 MGHRA and CDR2 YSYEKL. The CDR3: CASSQDEIAAAADNEQFF. For the CDR3, the DNA is TGCGCCAGCAGCCAGGATGAAATAGCAGCGGCCGCTGACAATGAGCAGTTCTTC.

At least ten counts were recorded for this clonotype. This sequence joins TRBV15 and TRBJ2-3; a weak D match, TRBD1 (6 bases). Looked up from germline, CDR1 is LNHNV and CDR2 is YYDKDF (reference sequence). Between the trimmed V and J ends, which lost 1 base and 6 bases, there was a span of 20 bases. The CDR3 spans 17 residues. CDR3 sequence: CATSRAPGAPGPDTQYF. The DNA of the CDR3 is TGTGCCACCAGCAGAGCACCAGGGGCCCCCGGCCCGGATACGCAGTATTTT.

This clonotype has a handful of counts. The CDR3 region is CASRTTGYEQYF. In nucleotides, the CDR3 is TGTGCCAGCAGGACGACAGGGTACGAGCAGTACTTC. The chain couples TRBV28 to TRBJ2-7; 7 positions agree with TRBD1. This CDR3 has 12 amino acids. Germline CDR1 and CDR2: MDHEN and SYDVKM. Trimming at V came to 6 bases and at J to 4 bases, leaving 3 bases not matched to a gene.

This chain connects TRBV6-4 to TRBJ2-1; TRBD2 might be the D (5 bases). Trimming shortened V by 6 bases and J by 4 bases, and 25 bases separated the two germline ends. Germline CDR1 and CDR2: MRHNA and SNTAGT. This CDR3 contains 18 residues. The DNA for the CDR3 is TGTGCCAGCAGCCGCCCGATCAGCGGCGGAGGAGGTTACAATGAGCAGTTCTTC. Its protein is CASSRPISGGGGYNEQFF.

In this sample, this clonotype turned up a few times. This chain uses TRBV20-1 with TRBJ1-1; unclear D gene. This CDR3 is built from 13 residues. From germline, CDR1 is DFQATT and CDR2 SNEGSKA (reference sequence). Trimming removed 2 bases from V and 1 base from J, with 8 bases in between. The CDR3 DNA reads as TGCAGTGCTAGAACTGACAAGAACACTGAAGCTTTCTTT. As protein: CSARTDKNTEAFF.

The chain joins TRBV9 to TRBJ2-1; D is perhaps TRBD2 (6 bases). Deletions cut 5 bases from V and 10 bases from J, with 22 bases between. From germline, CDR1 is SGDLS and CDR2 YYNGEE. The CDR3 runs 15 residues. CDR3 residues: CASSDSGGLLWEQFF. The CDR3 DNA reads TGTGCCAGCAGTGATAGCGGAGGACTCCTTTGGGAGCAGTTCTTC.

This clonotype occurred a few times. The chain uses TRBV4-1 and TRBJ2-7, with a possible D match to TRBD1 (7 bases). Germline assignment: CDR1 MGHRA and CDR2 YSYEKL. The V gene lost 4 bases and the J gene lost 4 bases, with 17 bases spanning the gap. The length of the CDR3 is 15 residues. The DNA of the CDR3 is TGCGCCAGCAGCCCAGGGGGGACAGCGAAATACGAGCAGTACTTC. Its protein product is CASSPGGTAKYEQYF.

This clonotype was counted at least ten times. The chain is built from TRBV7-9 and TRBJ2-4; maybe TRBD2 (6 bases). The length of the CDR3 is 11 residues. The germline V gene encodes CDR1 SEHNR and CDR2 FQNEAQ (reference sequence). Deletions cut 5 bases from V and 12 bases from J, with 11 bases between. Written as DNA, the CDR3 is TGTGCCAGCAGCCCGGGACTCGCTCAGTACTTC. Translating it yields CASSPGLAQYF.

This clonotype was observed a handful of times. V gene TRBV6-1 combines with J gene TRBJ2-1, with 11 bases fitting TRBD2. CDR3 size: 17 residues. V dropped 8 bases and J dropped 0; count of bases not matched to a gene: 9. The germline CDR1 and CDR2 sequences are MNHNS and SASEGT. The DNA for the CDR3 is TGTGCCAGCGGACGACCGGGACTAGCGGCCTCCTACAATGAGCAGTTCTTC. Encoded protein: CASGRPGLAASYNEQFF.

The CDR3 protein is CASSLTTGVNEKLFF. In DNA, the CDR3 is TGTGCCAGCAGTCTCACGACAGGGGTGAATGAAAAACTGTTTTTT. The V and J genes are TRBV28 and TRBJ1-4; TRBD1 matches 8 bases. The junction had 7 bases not matched to a gene; V was cut back by 5 bases and J by 5 bases. CDR1 is MDHEN, CDR2 SYDVKM, per germline. The CDR3 has 15 amino acids.

This clonotype showed up many times. J is TRBJ1-5 and V is TRBV27; 7 positions agree with TRBD1. The CDR3 spans 13 residues. V was clipped by 8 bases and J by 5 bases; unmatched bases: 6. Germline V gives CDR1 MNHEY, CDR2 SMNVEV (reference sequence). The CDR3 DNA reads as TGTGCCAGCGGCGACAGGGCCTATCAGCCCCAGCATTTT. Its translation is CASGDRAYQPQHF.

The V call is TRBV29-1, the J call TRBJ1-1; D possibly corresponds to TRBD1 (6 bases). With 7 bases removed from V and 8 bases from J, the gap between germline ends came to 8 bases. CDR1 is SQVTM and CDR2 is ANQGSEA in the germline V gene. The CDR3 totals 9 residues. DNA of the CDR3: TGCAGCGGTGGGACAGAAGCTTTCTTT. Protein: CSGGTEAFF. Together with reference TRBV29-1 and TRBJ1-1, the CDR3 gives the full variable domain: SAVISQKPSRDICQRGTSLTIQCQVDSQVTMMFWYRQQPGQSLTLIATANQGSEATYESGFVIDKFPISRPNLTFSTLTVSNMSPEDSSIYLCSGGTEAFFGQGTRLTVV.

This chain connects TRBV5-4 to TRBJ2-3; tentative D call: TRBD2 (6 bases). The CDR3 is 20 residues long. V lost 0 bases and J 2 bases, leaving 25 bases between the germline ends. Germline V gene sequence: CDR1 SGHNT, CDR2 YYREEE (reference sequence). The CDR3 DNA reads TGTGCCAGCAGCTTGGTGGCAGTAGGGAGGCGGGATCTACCCACAGATACGCAGTATTTT. Amino acids: CASSLVAVGRRDLPTDTQYF.

This clonotype was picked up a small number of times. This chain connects TRBV7-9 to TRBJ2-2; D possibly corresponds to TRBD2 (5 bases). V lost 0 bases, J lost 4 bases, and 12 bases lay in between. The CDR3 has 16 amino acids. Germline V lookup: CDR1 SEHNR, CDR2 FQNEAQ (reference sequence). The chain's CDR3 is CASSLASPGGTGELFF. The CDR3 DNA follows: TGTGCCAGCAGCTTAGCCAGCCCAGGAGGCACCGGGGAGCTGTTTTTT.

V is TRBV5-1 and J is TRBJ2-7; 9 bases line up with TRBD2. Germline V gene data show CDR1 as SGHRS and CDR2 as YFSETQ. This CDR3 is built from 15 residues. Losses at the gene ends were 4 bases for V and 3 bases for J; bases not matched to a gene: 8. Written as DNA, the CDR3 is TGCGCCAGCAGCCCGGTGCTAGCGGGAAACTACGAGCAGTACTTC. This encodes CASSPVLAGNYEQYF.

The chain links TRBV7-9 to TRBJ2-3; 7 bases line up with TRBD2. Trimming at V came to 4 bases and at J to 5 bases, leaving 12 bases not matched to a gene. The CDR3 length is 16 residues. Looked up from germline, CDR1 is SEHNR and CDR2 is FQNEAQ (reference sequence). The CDR3 region has the DNA TGTGCCAGCAGCTCTAGCGGAGGGGCCCACTTAGATACGCAGTATTTT. This translates into CASSSSGGAHLDTQYF.

This clonotype was recorded a few times. The rearrangement joins TRBV5-1 to TRBJ2-1, with D perhaps matching TRBD1 (6 bases). CDR1 and CDR2 from the germline V gene are SGHRS and YFSETQ. The V gene lost 1 base and the J gene lost 4 bases, with 9 bases spanning the gap. The CDR3 spans 14 residues. CDR3 amino acids: CASSLRTEYNEQFF. The CDR3 coding sequence is TGCGCCAGCAGCTTGCGGACAGAATACAATGAGCAGTTCTTC.